What follows are 17 T cell receptor beta chains derived from one specimen sequenced in a study of glioma-infiltrating T cells. The iRepertoire nested amplicon-rescue multiplex PCR amplified TCR alpha and beta CDR3s from RNA. TCRdb ran MiXCR on the multiplex PCR reads and lists one entry per CDR3 protein. This sample has roughly 40,000 distinct CDR3 sequences, with 20% to 25% found just once. Sequenced sample: glioma tissue, nonneoplastic brain tissue, or PBMCs (not recorded which). The source of these receptors is a human donor with low-grade glioma or glioblastoma, undergoing nonglioma brain surgery, or in good health (not recorded which).

As regards this clonotype: A read error may explain this, as a much larger clone is one base away. The rearrangement joins TRBV12-5 to TRBJ2-5; D unclear. The CDR3 is 13 residues long. The germline V gene encodes CDR1 LGHNT and CDR2 FRNRAP. V dropped 7 bases and J dropped 5 bases, with 14 bases sitting between them. The CDR3 DNA reads as TGTGCTAGTGAACCTGGTCATCACGAGACCCAGTACTTC. This codes for CASEPGHHETQYF.

Judged by abundance, this clonotype is medium-sized. The genes are TRBV20-1 and TRBJ2-5; 7 bases line up with TRBD2. J was trimmed by 0 bases and V by 6 bases; bases with no gene match: 10. Germline values: CDR1 DFQATT, CDR2 SNEGSKA (reference sequence). The CDR3 spans 15 residues. The CDR3 nucleotides are TGCAGTGCGGAGTCGCGGGGGACGTACCAAGAGACCCAGTACTTC. This translates into CSAESRGTYQETQYF.

A single count supports this clonotype. A much larger clone differs from this one at a single base, so this may be a read error. The chain has TRBV10-3 and TRBJ2-1; D is uncertain. CDR3 length: 12 residues. CDR1 and CDR2 (germline): ENHRY, SYGVKD. CDR3 sequence (DNA): TGTGCCATCGGTGAGTCGGACAATGAGCAGTTCTTC. Translating gives CAIGESDNEQFF.

By frequency in the sample, this clonotype is medium-sized. This CDR3 reads CSASKGMGPDTQYF. CDR3 bases: TGCAGTGCTAGTAAGGGAATGGGCCCAGATACGCAGTATTTT. The chain uses TRBV20-1 and TRBJ2-3; the D is unclear. Trimming pared 3 bases from V and 4 bases from J, leaving 14 bases between. The CDR3 runs 14 residues. Germline CDR1 DFQATT, CDR2 SNEGSKA (reference sequence).

This clonotype is deemed medium-sized. This sequence joins TRBV20-1 and TRBJ1-5; TRBD1 might be the D (5 bases). This CDR3 has 16 residues. Trimming took off 5 bases at V and 5 bases at J, with 22 bases between the two ends. Germline loops: CDR1 DFQATT, CDR2 SNEGSKA (reference sequence). DNA of the CDR3: TGCAGTGCTTTGACTGAGGGGCAGAAAGAGGATCAGCCCCAGCATTTT. Translating gives CSALTEGQKEDQPQHF.

This clonotype was recorded at least ten times. This chain connects TRBV6-1 to TRBJ2-7; 8 nucleotides line up with TRBD2. The CDR3 has 14 amino acids. Germline V CDR1 and CDR2: MNHNS, SASEGT. Losses at the gene ends were 5 bases for V and 0 bases for J; bases not matched to a gene: 3. CDR3 residues: CASSLAGTSYEQYF. The CDR3 DNA reads as TGTGCCAGCAGTTTAGCGGGGACCTCCTACGAGCAGTACTTC.

At least ten counts were recorded for this clonotype. The genes are TRBV4-1 and TRBJ2-2; D is unclear. The V gene's germline CDR1 is MGHRA and CDR2 YSYEKL. The V end lost 0 bases, the J end lost 1 base, and 9 bases lay between the germline ends. This CDR3 comprises 16 residues. CDR3 region: CASSQDDRQNTGELFF. The CDR3 DNA is TGCGCCAGCAGCCAAGATGACCGTCAGAACACCGGGGAGCTGTTTTTT.

This chain links TRBV12-3 or TRBV12-4 with TRBJ2-3, with 9 bases aligning to TRBD1. V lost 5 bases and J lost 3; bases outside the gene matches: 9. CDR3 length: 16 residues. CDR3 nucleotide sequence: TGTGCCAGCAGTGACACCGGGACAGGGACTACAGATACGCAGTATTTT. Translated, it gives CASSDTGTGTTDTQYF.

In its sample, this clonotype was seen many times. In nucleotides, the CDR3 is TGTGCCAGCAGTGAATGGCAGAGCAACTATGGCTACACCTTC. Encoded protein: CASSEWQSNYGYTF. This chain links TRBV2 with TRBJ1-2, with D hard to call. V lost 2 bases to trimming and J lost 2 bases, with 9 bases between them. Germline V lookup: CDR1 SNHLY, CDR2 FYNNEI. The CDR3 is 14 amino acids.

This clonotype was picked up many times. This rearrangement joins TRBV20-1 to TRBJ2-5; a weak D match, TRBD1 (5 bases). Germline-derived CDR1 and CDR2 are DFQATT and SNEGSKA (reference sequence). V was cut by 3 bases and J by 1 base, with 9 bases left in between. This CDR3 is 13 amino acids long. Here the CDR3 reads CSASTGAQETQYF. In DNA, the CDR3 is TGCAGTGCTAGCACAGGTGCCCAAGAGACCCAGTACTTC.

The table lists this clonotype with a few counts. The chain recombines TRBV5-4 with TRBJ2-5, with 7 nucleotides matching TRBD2. CDR3 size: 14 residues. V lost 9 bases, J lost 2 bases, and 10 bases stayed unmatched. Per the germline V gene, CDR1 is SGHNT and CDR2 is YYREEE (reference sequence). CDR3 protein: CATSGGGAQETQYF. The CDR3 bases are TGTGCCACCTCGGGGGGTGGTGCACAAGAGACCCAGTACTTC.

This clonotype was seen a few times. The chain carries TRBV9 and TRBJ1-1; the match to TRBD1 covers 9 bases. CDR1 is SGDLS, CDR2 YYNGEE, per germline. Losses at the gene ends were 3 bases for V and 6 bases for J; bases not matched to a gene: 12. The CDR3 is 16 amino acids. In DNA, the CDR3 is TGTGCCAGCAGCGATGGACAGGGGATTGCCGGCGCTGAAGCTTTCTTT. Amino acids: CASSDGQGIAGAEAFF.

Concerning this clonotype: A much larger clone lies a single base off, so this may be a read error. J is TRBJ1-1 and V is TRBV9; D call uncertain. Trimming stripped 4 bases from V and 0 bases from J, with 7 bases between. Looked up from germline, CDR1 is SGDLS and CDR2 is YYNGEE. The CDR3 sequence is 13 residues long. The CDR3: CASSLIMNTEAFF. The CDR3 region has the DNA TGTGCCAGCAGCTTAATCATGAACACTGAAGCTTTCTTT.

For this clonotype: A read error may explain this, as a much larger clone is one base away. This chain links TRBV19 with TRBJ2-3; D is unresolved. The CDR3 spans 14 residues. Per germline, CDR1 LNHDA and CDR2 SQIVND (reference sequence). CDR3 bases: TGTGCCAGTAGTACCCAAGTTGACACAGATGCGCAGTATTTT. Translation: CASSTQVDTDAQYF.

This clonotype was counted at least ten times. The chain couples TRBV19 to TRBJ2-1; 12 bases agree with TRBD2. V lost 5 bases and J lost 7; bases outside the gene matches: 12. Germline V gene data show CDR1 as LNHDA and CDR2 as SQIVND (reference sequence). The CDR3 extends over 17 amino acids. CDR3 sequence: CASSFGLAGSWGNEQFF. In nucleotides, the CDR3 is TGTGCCAGTAGTTTCGGACTAGCGGGATCTTGGGGGAATGAGCAGTTCTTC. The full variable domain, completed using reference TRBV19 and TRBJ2-1, is DGGITQSPKYLFRKEGQNVTLSCEQNLNHDAMYWYRQDPGQGLRLIYYSQIVNDFQKGDIAEGYSVSREKKESFPLTVTSAQKNPTAFYLCASSFGLAGSWGNEQFFGPGTRLTVL.

In this sample, this clonotype turned up many times. Written as DNA, the CDR3 is TGTGCCAGCAGCTTGGCACCCAGCTCCTACAATGAGCAGTTCTTC. The encoded protein is CASSLAPSSYNEQFF. The chain employs TRBV5-5 and TRBJ2-1; D is unclear. V dropped 0 bases and J dropped 0 bases, with 7 bases sitting between them. The CDR3 consists of 15 residues. Germline assignment: CDR1 SGHKS and CDR2 YYEKEE (reference sequence).

This clonotype occurred many times. The chain recombines TRBV6-6 with TRBJ1-6; D is unresolved. Trimming took 2 bases from V and 11 from J, leaving 10 bases between them. The CDR3 extends over 13 amino acids. Germline-derived CDR1 and CDR2 are MNHNY and SVGAGI (reference sequence). The CDR3 here is CASSYRFLAPLHF. In nucleotides, the CDR3 is TGTGCCAGCAGTTACAGATTTCTCGCACCCCTCCACTTT.